One TCR beta chain is described in this entry. No antigen is known for it. A multiplex PCR was run with 60 Vbeta primers and 13 Jbeta primers. Repertoires were generated with immunoSEQ multiplex PCR, while TCRdb's copy carries only in-frame clones and drops some. The sample shows approximately 150,000 clones, 75% to 90% of them seen only once. This sample is part of a study of cytomegalovirus exposure and HLA in healthy donors. Study conclusions and caveats: Certain sequence variants were highly shared and formed a cluster, and this cluster was likely a sequencing artifact. Three chains linked to CMV were shown in vitro to be specific for CMV antigens. Some TCR beta chains (more than 150 of them) were listed as cytomegalovirus-associated.

Losses at the gene ends were 5 bases for V and 2 bases for J; bases not matched to a gene: 18. CDR1 and CDR2 (germline): SGHTA, FQGNSA. The CDR3 loop spans 19 amino acids. V gene TRBV7-2 combines with J gene TRBJ2-3, with 8 bases matching TRBD2. This sequence was found in a human donor in good health. The sequenced material came from PBMCs. The CDR3 sequence is CASSNPGTSPSIPTDTQYF. In nucleotides, the CDR3 is TGTGCCAGCAGCAATCCCGGGACTAGTCCCTCCATCCCCACAGATACGCAGTATTTT.